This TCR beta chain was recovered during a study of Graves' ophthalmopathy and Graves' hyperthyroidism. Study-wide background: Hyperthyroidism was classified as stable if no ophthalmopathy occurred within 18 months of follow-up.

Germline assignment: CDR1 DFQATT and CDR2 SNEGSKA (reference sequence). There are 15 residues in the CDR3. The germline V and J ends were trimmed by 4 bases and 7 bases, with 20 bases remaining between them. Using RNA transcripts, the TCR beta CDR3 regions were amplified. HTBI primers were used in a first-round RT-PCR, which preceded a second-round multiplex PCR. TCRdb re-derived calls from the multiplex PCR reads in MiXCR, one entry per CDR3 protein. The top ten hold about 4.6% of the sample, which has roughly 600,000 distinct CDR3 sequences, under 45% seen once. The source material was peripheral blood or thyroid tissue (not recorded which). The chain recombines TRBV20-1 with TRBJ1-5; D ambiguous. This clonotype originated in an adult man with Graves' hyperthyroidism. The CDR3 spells CSAKGLAEYEQPQHF. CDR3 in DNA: TGCAGTGCTAAAGGACTAGCGGAGTACGAGCAGCCCCAGCATTTT.